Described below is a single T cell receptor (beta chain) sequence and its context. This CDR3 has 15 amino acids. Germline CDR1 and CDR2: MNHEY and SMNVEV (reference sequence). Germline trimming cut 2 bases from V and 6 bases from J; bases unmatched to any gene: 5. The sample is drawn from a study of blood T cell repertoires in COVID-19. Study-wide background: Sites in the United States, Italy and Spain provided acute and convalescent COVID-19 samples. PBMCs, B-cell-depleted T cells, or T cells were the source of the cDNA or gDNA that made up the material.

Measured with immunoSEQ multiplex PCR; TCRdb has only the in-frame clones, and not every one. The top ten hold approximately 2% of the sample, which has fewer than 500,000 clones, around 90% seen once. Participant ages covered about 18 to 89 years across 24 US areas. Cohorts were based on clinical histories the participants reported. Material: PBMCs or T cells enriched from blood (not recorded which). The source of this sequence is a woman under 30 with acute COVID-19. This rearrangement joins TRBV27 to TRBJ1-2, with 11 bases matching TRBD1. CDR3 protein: CASSLGWGQGDGYTF. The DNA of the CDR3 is TGTGCCAGCAGTTTAGGTTGGGGACAGGGGGATGGCTACACCTTC.